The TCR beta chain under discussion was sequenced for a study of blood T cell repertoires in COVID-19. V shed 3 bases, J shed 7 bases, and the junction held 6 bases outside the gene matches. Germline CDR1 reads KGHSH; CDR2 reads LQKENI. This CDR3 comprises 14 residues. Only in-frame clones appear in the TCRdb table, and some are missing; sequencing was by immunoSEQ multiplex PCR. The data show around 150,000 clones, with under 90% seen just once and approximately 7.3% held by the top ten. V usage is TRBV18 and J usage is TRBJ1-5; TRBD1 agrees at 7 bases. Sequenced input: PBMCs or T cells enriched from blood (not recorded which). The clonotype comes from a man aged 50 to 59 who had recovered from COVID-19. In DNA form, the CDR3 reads TGTGCCAGCTCACCCGACAGGGTGAACCAGCCCCAGCATTTT. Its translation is CASSPDRVNQPQHF.